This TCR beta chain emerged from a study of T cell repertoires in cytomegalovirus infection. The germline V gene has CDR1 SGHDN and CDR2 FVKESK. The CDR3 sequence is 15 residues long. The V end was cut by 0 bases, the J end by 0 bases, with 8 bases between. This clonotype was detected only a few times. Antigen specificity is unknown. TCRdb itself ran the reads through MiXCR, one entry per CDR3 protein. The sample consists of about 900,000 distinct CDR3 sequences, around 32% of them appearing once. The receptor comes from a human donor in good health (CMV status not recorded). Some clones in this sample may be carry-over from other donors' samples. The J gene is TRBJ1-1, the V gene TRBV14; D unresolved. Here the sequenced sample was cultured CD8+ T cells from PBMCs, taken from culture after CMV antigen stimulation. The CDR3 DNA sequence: TGTGCCAGCAGCCAAGAACCTTATATGAACACTGAAGCTTTCTTT. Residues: CASSQEPYMNTEAFF.